These 21 T cell receptor beta chains were all obtained from the same sample, sequenced in a study of regulatory T cells in long-lasting Graves disease. For TCR beta, libraries came from iRepertoire HTBI primers and Arm-PCR of CDR3 regions. Using its own MiXCR run on the multiplex PCR reads, TCRdb lists one record per CDR3 protein. The sample lists 550,000 or so distinct CDR3 sequences, approximately 12% seen once, with around 10% in the top ten. Time point specified: newly diagnosed GD, antithyroid drugs for less than 3 months. From PBMCs, RNA was extracted and then used to make the TCR library. The same specimen was also included in a second study, on T cells in Graves' hyperthyroidism and ophthalmopathy.

The material sequenced was peripheral blood mononuclear cells (PBMCs), taken at new diagnosis, from a patient treated with antithyroid drugs. The receptor source for this set is a woman aged 30 to 39 with Graves disease.

This clonotype was found a few times. The chain carries TRBV18 and TRBJ2-3; D remains unclear. The CDR3 runs 13 residues. V gave up 2 bases and J gave up 5 bases, with 8 bases separating them. Germline V CDR1 and CDR2: KGHSH, LQKENI. The CDR3 coding sequence is TGTGCCAGCTCACCAGGAGCTGGAGATACGCAGTATTTT. Protein: CASSPGAGDTQYF.

This clonotype showed up many times. The chain joins TRBV30 to TRBJ2-7; D unclear. Trimming removed 4 bases at V and 0 bases at J, with 10 bases between. Germline values: CDR1 GTSNPN, CDR2 SVGIG (reference sequence). CDR3 length: 13 amino acids. CDR3 nucleotide sequence: TGTGCCTGGACCGTCCGTTTCTCCTACGAGCAGTACTTC. Translating it yields CAWTVRFSYEQYF.

This sequence joins TRBV28 and TRBJ2-1; D not certain. Trimming shortened V by 5 bases and J by 2 bases, and 10 bases separated the two germline ends. This CDR3 comprises 14 residues. The V gene's germline CDR1 is MDHEN and CDR2 SYDVKM. CDR3 amino acids: CASSPPATYNEQFF. CDR3 bases: TGTGCCAGCAGTCCACCCGCTACCTACAATGAGCAGTTCTTC.

The gene calls are TRBV2 and TRBJ1-4; TRBD1 agrees at 9 bases. V lost 6 bases to trimming and J lost 8 bases; unmatched junction nucleotides: 7. The CDR3 loop spans 14 amino acids. The germline gives CDR1 SNHLY, CDR2 FYNNEI. The CDR3 sequence: CASRLGQGTEKLFF. CDR3 bases: TGTGCCAGCAGGTTGGGACAGGGAACAGAAAAACTGTTTTTT.

This clonotype occurred a few times. This chain links TRBV3-1 with TRBJ2-7, with 7 bases matching TRBD1. Looked up from germline, CDR1 is LGHDT and CDR2 is YNNKEL (reference sequence). Germline trimming cut 0 bases from V and 1 base from J; bases unmatched to any gene: 6. There are 16 residues in the CDR3. The CDR3: CASSQDSNRGSYEQYF. CDR3 DNA sequence: TGTGCCAGCAGCCAAGATTCAAACAGGGGATCCTACGAGCAGTACTTC.

Ten or more counts support this clonotype. This sequence joins TRBV20-1 and TRBJ1-1, with D perhaps matching TRBD1 (5 bases). V gave up 1 base and J gave up 3 bases, with 12 bases separating them. CDR1 DFQATT and CDR2 SNEGSKA come from the germline V gene (reference sequence). The length of the CDR3 is 14 residues. CDR3 sequence reads: CSARGRGWDTEAFF. The CDR3 bases are TGCAGTGCTAGAGGCCGGGGGTGGGACACTGAAGCTTTCTTT.

This clonotype was picked up a small number of times. This sequence joins TRBV6-2 or TRBV6-3 and TRBJ2-1, with D tentatively TRBD2 (6 bases). CDR1 and CDR2 (germline): MNHEY, SVGEGT. Trimming left V 5 bases short and J 3 bases short, with 11 bases between. The length of the CDR3 is 14 residues. The CDR3 spells CASSEVGLYNEQFF. CDR3 DNA: TGTGCCAGCAGTGAGGTGGGACTCTACAATGAGCAGTTCTTC.

The rearrangement uses TRBV4-1 and TRBJ2-7; 12 bases map to TRBD1. The J segment lost 7 bases and the V segment lost 1 base, leaving 8 bases of the junction unmatched. Germline loops: CDR1 MGHRA, CDR2 YSYEKL. The CDR3 extends over 16 amino acids. As DNA, the CDR3 is TGCGCCAGCAGCCAAGCCCCGGGACAGGGGGCTTGGGAGCAGTACTTC. This sequence encodes CASSQAPGQGAWEQYF.

In this sample, this clonotype turned up a few times. The chain joins TRBV24-1 to TRBJ2-1; 9 bases line up with TRBD1. Trimming cost V 4 bases and J 4 bases; bases outside gene matches: 4. In germline, CDR1 is KGHDR, CDR2 SFDVKD. The CDR3 sequence is 15 residues long. Written as DNA, the CDR3 is TGTGCCACCAGTGACGGGACAGGGCCATACAATGAGCAGTTCTTC. Translating gives CATSDGTGPYNEQFF.

This clonotype showed up just once. The rearrangement links TRBV11-3 to TRBJ1-2; 7 bases match TRBD1. Losses at the gene ends were 5 bases for V and 1 base for J; bases not matched to a gene: 7. This CDR3 has 15 residues. The germline V gene has CDR1 SGHNT and CDR2 YENEEA. CDR3 region: CASSPGGILNYGYTF. The CDR3 region has the DNA TGTGCCAGCAGCCCAGGGGGGATCCTTAACTATGGCTACACCTTC. The full variable domain, its missing parts supplied by reference TRBV11-3 and TRBJ1-2, is EAGVVQSPRYKIIEKKQPVAFWCNPISGHNTLYWYLQNLGQGPELLIRYENEEAVDDSQLPKDRFSAERLKGVDSTLKIQPAELGDSAVYLCASSPGGILNYGYTFGSGTRLTVV.

This clonotype was seen many times. The rearrangement joins TRBV7-9 to TRBJ2-3, with D possibly matching TRBD2 (5 bases). Trimming took off 3 bases at V and 0 bases at J, with 13 bases between the two ends. CDR3 length equals 16 residues. Germline V CDR1 and CDR2: SEHNR, FQNEAQ (reference sequence). CDR3 amino acids: CASSFVGAESTDTQYF. The CDR3 region has the DNA TGTGCCAGCAGCTTTGTTGGAGCGGAAAGCACAGATACGCAGTATTTT.

This clonotype was seen repeatedly, ten times or more. The V gene is TRBV28, the J gene TRBJ1-4, with D perhaps matching TRBD1 (5 bases). Germline CDR1 reads MDHEN; CDR2 reads SYDVKM. V lost 1 base to trimming and J lost 5 bases, with 14 bases between them. This CDR3 region has 16 residues. CDR3 residues: CASSLFPSGGNEKLFF. The CDR3 bases are TGTGCCAGCAGTTTATTTCCCTCGGGGGGAAATGAAAAACTGTTTTTT.

This chain joins TRBV4-3 and TRBJ1-2; D gene unclear. In germline, CDR1 is LGHNA, CDR2 YSLEER. V lost 0 bases, J lost 3 bases, and 14 bases lay in between. This CDR3 contains 16 residues. The CDR3 nucleotides are TGCGCCAGCAGCCAAGAGGTCCCGAGCAGGTACTATGGCTACACCTTC. It translates to CASSQEVPSRYYGYTF.

This clonotype was seen ten or more times. The chain carries TRBV11-3 and TRBJ1-1; D is possibly TRBD1 (5 bases). The CDR3 is made up of 14 amino acids. V was shortened by 5 bases and J by 1 base, with 11 bases between the two germline ends. CDR1 and CDR2 from the germline V gene are SGHNT and YENEEA. The CDR3 loop reads CASSGRQGNTEAFF. Here the CDR3 DNA reads TGTGCCAGCAGCGGCCGGCAGGGGAACACTGAAGCTTTCTTT.

This clonotype was found many times. The CDR3 nucleotides read TGTGCCAGCAGCGCCCATCAGGGTTCTGAAGCTTTCTTT. Translation: CASSAHQGSEAFF. This chain uses TRBV14 with TRBJ1-1; a possible D gene is TRBD1 (5 bases). The CDR3 is made up of 13 amino acids. With 5 bases removed from V and 6 bases from J, the gap between germline ends came to 13 bases. Germline assignment: CDR1 SGHDN and CDR2 FVKESK.

This chain links TRBV19 with TRBJ2-3; 7 bases map to TRBD2. V gave up 6 bases and J gave up 3 bases; unmatched junction bases: 6. Germline lookup yields CDR1 LNHDA and CDR2 SQIVND (reference sequence). The CDR3 runs 14 residues. The CDR3, as DNA: TGTGCCAGTAGAGACACAGCGGGGACAGATACGCAGTATTTT. This codes for CASRDTAGTDTQYF.

This clonotype was counted many times. Since a much larger clone is just one base distant, this may be a read error. The chain couples TRBV2 to TRBJ2-7; 8 positions match TRBD2. J gave up 6 bases and V 7 bases, and 11 bases lay outside the gene matches. The CDR3 has 14 residues. Germline loops: CDR1 SNHLY, CDR2 FYNNEI. CDR3 sequence reads: CASTLPAGDLEQYF. CDR3 in DNA: TGTGCCAGCACCCTACCAGCGGGAGATCTCGAGCAGTACTTC.

Of note for this clonotype: Being one base from a much bigger clone, this may be a read error. This chain connects TRBV12-3 or TRBV12-4 to TRBJ2-1; D unresolved. Trimming cost V 3 bases and J 13 bases, with 22 bases left between them. The CDR3 runs 15 residues. This CDR3 reads CASSFLAAARETQFF. The CDR3 DNA sequence: TGTGCCAGCAGTTTTTTGGCGGCAGCACGAGAGACCCAGTTCTTC.

This clonotype was counted between two and nine times. J is TRBJ1-2 and V is TRBV5-1; 9 bases fit TRBD1. The CDR3 contains 15 residues. With V trimmed by 4 bases and J by 4 bases, 8 bases remained unmatched. Germline assignment: CDR1 SGHRS and CDR2 YFSETQ. CDR3 amino acids: CASSNDRDRVYGYTF. DNA for the CDR3: TGCGCCAGCAGCAACGACCGGGACAGGGTCTATGGCTACACCTTC.

This clonotype was counted between two and nine times. This CDR3 is CATSAGRGSNYGYTF. The CDR3 DNA reads TGTGCCACCAGCGCCGGTCGAGGATCTAACTATGGCTACACCTTC. The chain uses TRBV15 and TRBJ1-2; D uncertain. CDR3 size: 15 residues. The V end lost 5 bases, the J end lost 0 bases, and 13 bases lay between the germline ends. Germline assignment: CDR1 LNHNV and CDR2 YYDKDF (reference sequence). Full variable domain (outside the CDR3, taken from reference TRBV15 and TRBJ1-2): DAMVIQNPRYQVTQFGKPVTLSCSQTLNHNVMYWYQQKSSQAPKLLFHYYDKDFNNEADTPDNFQSRRPNTSFCFLDIRSPGLGDTAMYLCATSAGRGSNYGYTFGSGTRLTVV.

This clonotype was seen ten or more times. CDR3 residues: CASSLASAKDYGYTF. The CDR3 DNA sequence: TGTGCCAGCAGCTTAGCTTCAGCCAAAGACTATGGCTACACCTTC. The chain joins TRBV7-9 to TRBJ1-2; D unresolved. The CDR3 has 15 amino acids. V dropped 0 bases and J dropped 3 bases, with 11 bases sitting between them. Per the germline V gene, CDR1 is SEHNR and CDR2 is FQNEAQ (reference sequence).